This T cell receptor beta chain was found in a study of control samples from healthy donors and cancer patients. Assay used: immunoSEQ multiplex PCR; TCRdb lists only in-frame clones, some missing. The sample contains some 190,000 clones, about 89% of which appear only once. The trim removed 8 bases at V and 1 base at J, leaving 12 bases unmatched. CDR3 length: 17 amino acids. Germline CDR1 is MNHNS and CDR2 is SASEGT. Sequences were obtained from blood. The sequence came from a young man in good health. V gene TRBV6-1 combines with J gene TRBJ2-4; 9 bases are shared with TRBD1. CDR3 residues: CASRGTGQAVAKNIQYF. The CDR3, as DNA: TGTGCCAGCCGTGGGACAGGGCAGGCTGTTGCCAAAAACATTCAGTACTTC.